This T cell receptor (beta chain) is from a study of T cell changes during pregnancy in multiple sclerosis. Generated by immunoSEQ multiplex PCR, the TCRdb table keeps only in-frame clones and is missing some. Counted here are 49,000 or so clones, approximately 90% occurring once; the ten biggest clones make up approximately 0.4%. The junction had 11 bases not matched to a gene; V was cut back by 2 bases and J by 4 bases. Germline loops: CDR1 LGHNA, CDR2 YSLEER. The CDR3 loop spans 19 amino acids. This chain links TRBV4-3 with TRBJ2-2; TRBD2 aligns across 12 bases. The specimen was CD4+ T cells from peripheral blood mononuclear cells, collected in the second trimester of pregnancy. The TCR sequence derives from a female donor in good health, enrolled as a control in a pregnancy study. The CDR3, as DNA: TGCGCCAGCAGCCAACAATCTAGCGGGGGGGCATTTGCCACCGGGGAGCTGTTTTTT. Protein product: CASSQQSSGGAFATGELFF.